The subject of this entry is one TCR beta chain. TCRdb keeps only in-frame clones here, not all; method: immunoSEQ multiplex PCR. The sample holds about 65,000 clones; about 93% are singletons and the top ten take roughly 2.7%. This sample is part of a study of blood T cell repertoires in COVID-19. The germline CDR1 and CDR2 sequences are LGHDT and YNNKEL (reference sequence). This CDR3 has 14 residues. Trimming left V 2 bases short and J 5 bases short, with 12 bases between. The chain is built from TRBV3-1 (or the pseudogene TRBV3-2) and TRBJ2-5; possible D gene TRBD1, 6 bases. This receptor was identified in a man between 65 and 80 years old with active COVID-19. What was sequenced was peripheral blood. The CDR3 spells CASSQWPGDETQYF. Here the CDR3 DNA reads TGTGCCAGCAGCCAATGGCCAGGGGACGAGACCCAGTACTTC.